The TCR beta chain described here comes from a study of T-cell memory formation after mild COVID-19. Findings and limits, study-wide: Chiefly within CM and EM were the contracting CD4+ clones; CD8+ ones were within EMRA. Whether day 37 second-wave clones are SARS-CoV-2-specific was not confirmed. The pre-infection memory compartment contained some responding clones, suggesting cross-reactive memory joined.

This clonotype was detected a few times. The antigen is not known. Germline lookup yields CDR1 SGHVS and CDR2 FQNEAQ. The CDR3 runs 17 residues. Germline trimming cut 2 bases from V and 0 bases from J; bases unmatched to any gene: 7. Constant-segment primers served in 5'RACE that generated TCR alpha and TCR beta cDNA libraries bearing sample barcodes and UMIs. TCRdb re-called the 5' RACE reads through MiXCR, storing one row per CDR3 protein. This sample has roughly 500,000 distinct CDR3 sequences, with 20% found just once. This clonotype was sampled from an adult woman who had mild COVID-19 (a few samples of this study predate the infection). Cell type and time point are not known. The chain joins TRBV7-8 to TRBJ1-5; TRBD1 matches at 7 bases. Sequencing was performed on PBMCs or a T cell subset sorted from them (not recorded which). CDR3 nucleotides: TGTGCCAGCAGCTTACACAGGGGCCGATATAGCAATCAGCCCCAGCATTTT. The encoded protein is CASSLHRGRYSNQPQHF.